Presented here are 2 T cell receptor beta chains from one specimen sequenced in a study of blood T cell repertoires in COVID-19. Profiled with immunoSEQ multiplex PCR; TCRdb holds only in-frame clones, not every one. In the table there are 180,000 or so clones, around 87% of which are singletons. The sequenced sample consisted of peripheral blood. These receptors originate from a man between 40 and 49 years old with active or convalescent COVID-19.

This chain uses TRBV6-5 with TRBJ2-3, with 8 bases lining up with TRBD1. Per germline, CDR1 MNHEY and CDR2 SVGAGI. The CDR3 consists of 14 residues. The V segment lost 6 bases and the J segment 3 bases; nucleotides outside the gene matches: 5. DNA for the CDR3: TGTGCCAGCAGCCGGACAGGGCAGACAGATACGCAGTATTTT. Its translation is CASSRTGQTDTQYF.

This chain connects TRBV4-1 to TRBJ2-2; 7 positions match TRBD2. The CDR3 has 14 amino acids. The V segment lost 1 base and the J segment 6 bases; nucleotides outside the gene matches: 2. The germline V gene has CDR1 MGHRA and CDR2 YSYEKL. This chain's CDR3 is CASSQGGGPGELFF. As DNA, the CDR3 is TGCGCCAGCAGCCAAGGCGGGGGACCCGGGGAGCTGTTTTTT.